These 17 T cell receptor beta chains were sequenced from one sample in a study of identical twins. TCRdb processed the 5' RACE reads anew with MiXCR; each CDR3 protein has one entry. The sample consists of about 150,000 distinct CDR3 sequences, 3% to 4.5% of them appearing once. Sequenced: memory T cells sorted from blood. The receptors derive from a man younger than 35 in good health.

In its sample, this clonotype was seen many times. The chain has TRBV24-1 and TRBJ1-2, with a possible D match to TRBD1 (6 bases). CDR3 length: 16 residues. Deletions cut 3 bases from V and 1 base from J, with 14 bases between. Germline lookup yields CDR1 KGHDR and CDR2 SFDVKD. CDR3 bases: TGTGCCACCAGTGATGGGGCAGGGGTTATTAACTATGGCTACACCTTC. Protein: CATSDGAGVINYGYTF.

This clonotype was detected ten times or more. The chain recombines TRBV7-9 with TRBJ2-1; no clear D gene. Trimming cost V 1 base and J 3 bases, with 10 bases left between them. Germline V CDR1 and CDR2: SEHNR, FQNEAQ (reference sequence). The CDR3 has 15 residues. Here the CDR3 reads CASSLETVIYNEQFF. CDR3 in DNA: TGTGCCAGCAGCTTAGAAACCGTAATCTACAATGAGCAGTTCTTC.

This clonotype was observed at least ten times. This chain connects TRBV20-1 to TRBJ2-1; the D gene could be TRBD1 or TRBD2 (5 bases each). The CDR3 extends over 14 amino acids. Germline CDR1 reads DFQATT; CDR2 reads SNEGSKA (reference sequence). Trimming removed 3 bases at V and 6 bases at J, with 15 bases between. The CDR3 region is CSASGTHPGNEQFF. CDR3 nucleotide sequence: TGCAGTGCTAGCGGGACCCACCCCGGCAATGAGCAGTTCTTC.

This clonotype was counted many times. The chain has TRBV6-1 and TRBJ2-2; weak D call: TRBD2 (5 bases). Trimming left V 5 bases short and J 4 bases short, with 8 bases between. The CDR3 extends over 13 amino acids. Germline V lookup: CDR1 MNHNS, CDR2 SASEGT. The CDR3 DNA is TGTGCCAGCAGTACCCGGGGCACCGGGGAGCTGTTTTTT. The encoded protein is CASSTRGTGELFF.

This clonotype was observed a few times. The rearrangement links TRBV7-8 to TRBJ2-7; tentative D call: TRBD2 (6 bases). The CDR3 consists of 15 residues. Germline V gene sequence: CDR1 SGHVS, CDR2 FQNEAQ. Trimming took off 5 bases at V and 6 bases at J, with 20 bases between the two ends. CDR3 in DNA: TGTGCCAGCAGCCGAGCTTGGGGCTCCGGGGGCGAGCAGTACTTC. Protein product: CASSRAWGSGGEQYF. Based on the CDR3 plus reference TRBV7-8 and TRBJ2-7, the full variable domain is GAGVSQSPRYKVAKRGQDVALRCDPISGHVSLFWYQQALGQGPEFLTYFQNEAQLDKSGLPSDRFFAERPEGSVSTLKIQRTQQEDSAVYLCASSRAWGSGGEQYFGPGTRLTVT.

At least ten counts were recorded for this clonotype. The chain combines TRBV5-5 with TRBJ1-2; D unresolved. V dropped 0 bases and J dropped 7 bases, with 13 bases sitting between them. The CDR3 totals 14 residues. Germline values: CDR1 SGHKS, CDR2 YYEKEE (reference sequence). Written as DNA, the CDR3 is TGTGCCAGCAGCTTGGGAGGACGACGCTTTGGCTACACCTTC. Encoded protein: CASSLGGRRFGYTF. Looking up the rest from reference TRBV5-5 and TRBJ1-2 gives the full variable domain: DAGVTQSPTHLIKTRGQQVTLRCSPISGHKSVSWYQQVLGQGPQFIFQYYEKEERGRGNFPDRFSARQFPNYSSELNVNALLLGDSALYLCASSLGGRRFGYTFGSGTRLTVV.

In its sample, this clonotype was seen many times. Here the CDR3 reads CASRAPGAEQYF. The CDR3 coding sequence is TGTGCCAGCAGGGCCCCTGGGGCAGAGCAGTACTTC. The rearrangement joins TRBV12-3 or TRBV12-4 to TRBJ2-7, with TRBD1 as a possible D gene (5 bases). This CDR3 comprises 12 residues. The germline V and J ends were trimmed by 6 bases and 7 bases, with 13 bases remaining between them.

This clonotype was detected ten times or more. The rearrangement uses TRBV21-1 and TRBJ2-1; the table's TRBD1 call for D was not verified on the DNA. TRBV21-1 is classified as a pseudogene. The CDR3 loop spans 16 amino acids. The CDR3 reads CASSKLEGVVDNEQFF. DNA of the CDR3: TGTGCCAGCAGCAAATTAGAGGGGGTGGTGGACAATGAGCAGTTCTTC.

This clonotype was seen many times. This rearrangement joins TRBV12-3 or TRBV12-4 to TRBJ1-3; 7 nucleotides align to TRBD1. V trimming: 4 bases; J trimming: 8 bases; junction bases outside the gene matches: 5. The CDR3 contains 13 residues. In DNA form, the CDR3 reads TGTGCCAGCAGTTCCAGGGGGGGACACACCATATATTTT. It yields the protein CASSSRGGHTIYF.

Note on this clonotype: Germline and junction disagree at one end, which may indicate a read error. This rearrangement joins TRBV7-9 to TRBJ2-7; 7 bases align to TRBD1. Germline-derived CDR1 and CDR2 are SEHNR and FQNEAQ (reference sequence). CDR3 length equals 12 residues. In DNA form, the CDR3 reads TGTGCCATCAGCTTAACAGGGGTCGAGCAGTACTTC. Its translation: CAISLTGVEQYF.

Ten or more counts support this clonotype. This chain connects TRBV3-1 to TRBJ1-2, with D perhaps TRBD1 (5 bases). Germline CDR1 is LGHDT and CDR2 is YNNKEL (reference sequence). The CDR3 length is 14 residues. The V end was cut by 1 base, the J end by 10 bases, with 16 bases between. CDR3 bases: TGTGCCAGCAGCCAAGCTGTAACCGGGGCACTCTACACCTTC. This sequence encodes CASSQAVTGALYTF.

This clonotype was recorded many times. The chain is built from TRBV3-1 and TRBJ2-3; D unclear. Looked up from germline, CDR1 is LGHDT and CDR2 is YNNKEL (reference sequence). With 0 bases removed from V and 0 bases from J, the gap between germline ends came to 7 bases. The CDR3 length is 15 residues. The CDR3 is CASSQEKVSTDTQYF. CDR3 in DNA: TGTGCCAGCAGCCAAGAGAAGGTTAGCACAGATACGCAGTATTTT.

This clonotype was recorded many times. The V gene is TRBV20-1, the J gene TRBJ1-2, with 12 positions matching TRBD1. Germline values: CDR1 DFQATT, CDR2 SNEGSKA (reference sequence). CDR3 length equals 13 residues. The V segment lost 6 bases and the J segment 6 bases; nucleotides outside the gene matches: 5. Written as DNA, the CDR3 is TGCAGTGCCGGGGACAGGGGGCCAAATGGCTACACCTTC. The encoded protein is CSAGDRGPNGYTF.

This clonotype was detected ten times or more. V is TRBV25-1 and J is TRBJ1-2; the D gene is possibly TRBD1 (6 bases). Trimming took off 4 bases at V and 8 bases at J, with 17 bases between the two ends. This CDR3 region has 14 residues. Germline CDR1 reads MGHDK; CDR2 reads SYGVNS. The CDR3 DNA sequence: TGTGCCAGCAGTGTTACAGGGCTCCATGGCGGCTACACCTTC. Translating it yields CASSVTGLHGGYTF.

At least ten counts were recorded for this clonotype. The chain recombines TRBV12-3 or TRBV12-4 with TRBJ2-1, with TRBD2 matching over 8 bases. The CDR3 contains 15 residues. J lost 7 bases, V lost 6 bases, and 11 bases had no gene match. The CDR3, as DNA: TGTGCCAGCAGACCTCGGGGGACTAGGAGTAATGAGCAGTTCTTC. Translated: CASRPRGTRSNEQFF.

This clonotype came up a few times. J is TRBJ2-7 and V is TRBV5-1; D uncertain. CDR3 length equals 11 residues. Trimming pared 4 bases from V and 7 bases from J, leaving 9 bases between. Germline V gives CDR1 SGHRS, CDR2 YFSETQ. DNA for the CDR3: TGCGCCAGCAGCCCGATCGGAGAGCAGTACGTC. It translates to CASSPIGEQYV.

The CDR3 sequence is CASSPMSGRALNEQFF. CDR3 bases: TGTGCCAGCAGCCCCATGAGCGGGAGGGCCCTAAATGAGCAGTTCTTC. The rearrangement joins TRBV14 to TRBJ2-1; 10 bases are shared with TRBD2. Germline V gene lookup returns CDR1 SGHDN and CDR2 FVKESK. The CDR3 contains 16 residues. J was trimmed by 7 bases and V by 4 bases; bases with no gene match: 10. The whole variable domain, remainder taken from reference TRBV14 and TRBJ2-1, is EAGVTQFPSHSVIEKGQTVTLRCDPISGHDNLYWYRRVMGKEIKFLLHFVKESKQDESGMPNNRFLAERTGGTYSTLKVQPAELEDSGVYFCASSPMSGRALNEQFFGPGTRLTVL.